One and the same sample provided the 9 T cell receptor beta chains below, sequenced in a study of technical replicates of blood from a few donors. The data were produced by immunoSEQ multiplex PCR, yet TCRdb's version contains in-frame clones alone and is incomplete. Among 80,000 to 90,000 clones listed, roughly 94% were seen once. The sequenced sample consisted of T cells isolated from PBMCs. These receptors were collected from a human donor in good health.

The chain has TRBV19 and TRBJ1-2; TRBD1 agrees at 9 bases. The CDR3 is made up of 15 amino acids. CDR1 LNHDA and CDR2 SQIVND come from the germline V gene (reference sequence). V trimming: 6 bases; J trimming: 6 bases; junction bases outside the gene matches: 11. The CDR3 DNA follows: TGTGCCAGTAGGTCCCCGGGACAGGGAATAGATGGCTACACCTTC. This encodes CASRSPGQGIDGYTF.

The chain uses TRBV13 and TRBJ1-3; 7 nucleotides match TRBD1. The CDR3 covers 16 residues. With V trimmed by 5 bases and J by 1 base, 8 bases remained unmatched. CDR1 PRHDT and CDR2 FYEKMQ come from the germline V gene (reference sequence). This CDR3 reads CASSTGLTGSGNTIYF. DNA of the CDR3: TGTGCCAGCAGCACAGGCCTGACAGGGTCTGGAAACACCATATATTTT.

The V gene is TRBV28, the J gene TRBJ2-7; TRBD2 matches 9 bases. Germline CDR1 reads MDHEN; CDR2 reads SYDVKM. V lost 6 bases, J lost 4 bases, and 10 bases stayed unmatched. This CDR3 region has 15 residues. In DNA, the CDR3 is TGTGCCAGCAGCCTAGCGGGACTGTTAATATACGAGCAGTACTTC. This sequence encodes CASSLAGLLIYEQYF.

This CDR3 reads CASKEAYGYTF. CDR3 coding DNA: TGTGCCAGCAAAGAGGCCTATGGCTACACCTTC. The chain recombines TRBV19 with TRBJ1-2, with D unclear. The V end lost 9 bases, the J end lost 4 bases, and 9 bases lay between the germline ends. The CDR3 totals 11 residues. Germline loops: CDR1 LNHDA, CDR2 SQIVND (reference sequence).

The chain employs TRBV2 and TRBJ1-1, with D maybe TRBD1 (5 bases). V was trimmed by 6 bases and J by 10 bases, leaving 9 bases between them. Germline values: CDR1 SNHLY, CDR2 FYNNEI. The length of the CDR3 is 10 residues. The CDR3 region has the DNA TGTGCCAGCAGGGGGGGTAGAGCTTTCTTT. This translates into CASRGGRAFF.

This chain joins TRBV11-2 and TRBJ1-1, with TRBD1 matching 9 bases. There are 15 residues in the CDR3. The J segment lost 3 bases and the V segment lost 5 bases, leaving 7 bases of the junction unmatched. In germline, CDR1 is SGHAT, CDR2 FQNNGV. The CDR3 reads CASSPRDRDDTEAFF. The CDR3 DNA reads TGTGCCAGCAGCCCTAGGGACAGGGATGACACTGAAGCTTTCTTT. Supplemented by reference TRBV11-2 and TRBJ1-1, the full variable domain reads EAGVAQSPRYKIIEKRQSVAFWCNPISGHATLYWYQQILGQGPKLLIQFQNNGVVDDSQLPKDRFSAERLKGVDSTLKIQPAKLEDSAVYLCASSPRDRDDTEAFFGQGTRLTVV.

V and J are TRBV4-2 and TRBJ1-5, with D maybe TRBD1 (6 bases). V dropped 2 bases and J dropped 5 bases, with 16 bases sitting between them. The CDR3 has 16 amino acids. Germline loops: CDR1 LGHNA, CDR2 YNFKEQ. The CDR3 bases are TGTGCCAGCAGCCAAAAGTATTCAGGGGCCGATCAGCCCCAGCATTTT. It encodes CASSQKYSGADQPQHF.

The chain joins TRBV5-1 to TRBJ1-4, with D perhaps matching TRBD1 (5 bases). CDR1 is SGHRS, CDR2 YFSETQ, per germline. V was cut by 3 bases and J by 2 bases, with 14 bases left in between. The length of the CDR3 is 16 residues. The CDR3 DNA sequence: TGCGCCAGCAGCTCGGAGGGGACTTGGACTAATGAAAAACTGTTTTTT. Protein product: CASSSEGTWTNEKLFF.

The V and J genes are TRBV7-9 and TRBJ1-2; perhaps TRBD1 as D (5 bases). CDR1 and CDR2 (germline): SEHNR, FQNEAQ (reference sequence). CDR3 length equals 13 residues. The V end was cut by 11 bases, the J end by 3 bases, with 16 bases between. CDR3 in DNA: TGTGCCGTTCCCCATCCAGGGCACTATGGCTACACCTTC. Amino acids: CAVPHPGHYGYTF.